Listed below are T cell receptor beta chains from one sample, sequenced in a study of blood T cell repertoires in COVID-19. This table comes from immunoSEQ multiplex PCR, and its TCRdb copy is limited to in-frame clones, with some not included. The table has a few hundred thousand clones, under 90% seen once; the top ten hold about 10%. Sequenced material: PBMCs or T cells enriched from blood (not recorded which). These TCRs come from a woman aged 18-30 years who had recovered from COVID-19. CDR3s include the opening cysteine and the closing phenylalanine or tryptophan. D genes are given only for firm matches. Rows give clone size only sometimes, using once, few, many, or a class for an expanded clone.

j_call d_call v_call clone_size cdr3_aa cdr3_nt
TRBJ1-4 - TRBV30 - CAYRRVEEKLFF TGTGCCTACCGGAGGGTAGAAGAAAAACTGTTTTTT
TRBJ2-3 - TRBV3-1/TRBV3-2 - CASSPKLLRSTDTQYF TGTGCCAGCAGCCCAAAATTGCTCAGAAGCACAGATACGCAGTATTTT
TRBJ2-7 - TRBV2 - CASYGGAGEQYF TGTGCCTCCTACGGGGGTGCGGGCGAGCAGTACTTC
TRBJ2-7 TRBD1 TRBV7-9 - CASSSGQNPYEQYF TGTGCCAGCAGCTCGGGACAGAACCCCTACGAGCAGTACTTC
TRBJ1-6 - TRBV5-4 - CASSLSVSRDSPLHF TGTGCCAGCAGCTTGTCGGTCTCCCGGGATTCACCCCTCCACTTT
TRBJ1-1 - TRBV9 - CASSRKPQKAFF TGTGCCAGCAGCCGCAAACCACAGAAAGCTTTCTTT
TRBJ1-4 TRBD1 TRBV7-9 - CASSSNTGTEASNEKLFF TGTGCCAGCAGCTCGAATACCGGGACAGAAGCTTCTAATGAAAAACTGTTTTTT
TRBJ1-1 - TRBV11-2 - CASSWFGENTEAFF TGTGCCAGCAGCTGGTTCGGGGAGAACACTGAAGCTTTCTTT
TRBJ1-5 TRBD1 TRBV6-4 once CASSDRTGGASDSNQPQHF TGTGCCAGCAGTGACCGGACAGGGGGCGCATCGGACAGCAATCAGCCCCAGCATTTT
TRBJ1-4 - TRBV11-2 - CASSLALGTGVLWEKLFF TGTGCCAGCAGCTTAGCCTTGGGCACCGGGGTTTTATGGGAAAAACTGTTTTTT
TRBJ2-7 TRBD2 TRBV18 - CASSSSSGTYEQYF TGTGCCAGCTCATCGTCTAGCGGGACGTACGAGCAGTACTTC
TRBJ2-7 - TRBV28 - CASSSTGRSYEQYF TGTGCCAGCAGTTCGACAGGGAGGTCCTACGAGCAGTACTTC
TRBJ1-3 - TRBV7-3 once CASSIGAGNTIYF TGTGCCAGCAGCATAGGAGCGGGAAACACCATATATTTT
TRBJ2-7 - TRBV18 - CASSPPIGVYEQYF TGTGCCAGCTCACCACCGATAGGGGTCTACGAGCAGTACTTC
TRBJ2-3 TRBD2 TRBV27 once CASRLLASTDTQYF TGTGCCAGCAGATTACTAGCGTCAACAGATACGCAGTATTTT
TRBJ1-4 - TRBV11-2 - CASSLTGSPNEKLFF TGTGCCAGCAGCCTTACAGGGAGCCCGAATGAAAAACTGTTTTTT
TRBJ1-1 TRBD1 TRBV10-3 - CAISFTGQGSTEAFF TGTGCCATCAGTTTCACAGGACAGGGGAGCACTGAAGCTTTCTTT
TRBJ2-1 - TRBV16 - CASSQSTVEQFF TGTGCCAGCAGCCAATCGACAGTTGAGCAGTTCTTC
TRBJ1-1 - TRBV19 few CASSISVNTEAFF TGTGCCAGTAGTATTTCCGTGAACACTGAAGCTTTCTTT
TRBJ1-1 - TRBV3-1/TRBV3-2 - CASSPFVSGTEAFF TGTGCCAGCAGCCCCTTCGTTAGCGGAACTGAAGCTTTCTTT
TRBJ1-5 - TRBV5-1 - CASSLRGAYPNQPQHF TGCGCCAGCAGCTTGCGGGGGGCCTATCCTAATCAGCCCCAGCATTTT
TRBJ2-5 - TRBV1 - CTTWGTSGYGLQETQYF TGCACCACCTGGGGGACTAGCGGGTACGGACTGCAAGAGACCCAGTACTTC
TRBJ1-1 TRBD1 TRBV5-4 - CASSDRENTEAFF TGTGCCAGCAGCGACAGGGAGAACACTGAAGCTTTCTTT
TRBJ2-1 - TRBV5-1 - CASSLAGGIYNEQFF TGCGCCAGCAGCTTGGCTGGCGGGATCTACAATGAGCAGTTCTTC
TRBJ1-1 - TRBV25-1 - CASSSYTEAFF TGTGCCAGCAGTAGCTACACTGAAGCTTTCTTT
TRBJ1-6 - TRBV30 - CAWSVSYGVGSPLHF TGTGCCTGGAGTGTATCGTACGGGGTGGGTTCACCCCTCCACTTT
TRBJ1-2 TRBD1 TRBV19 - CASSAGTGTNYGYTF TGTGCCAGTAGTGCCGGGACAGGGACCAACTATGGCTACACCTTC
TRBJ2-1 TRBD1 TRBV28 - CASSLSPGQGSYNEQFF TGTGCCAGCAGTTTATCCCCCGGACAGGGCTCCTACAATGAGCAGTTCTTC
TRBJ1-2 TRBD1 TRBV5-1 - CASSLVTGQGAGGYTF TGCGCCAGCAGCTTGGTAACGGGACAGGGGGCAGGAGGCTACACCTTC
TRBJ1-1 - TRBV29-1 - CSVEMVDGTEAFF TGCAGCGTTGAAATGGTCGACGGGACTGAAGCTTTCTTT
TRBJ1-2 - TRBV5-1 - CASSWTWTAFNYGYTF TGCGCCAGCAGCTGGACGTGGACAGCCTTTAACTATGGCTACACCTTC
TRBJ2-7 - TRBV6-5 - CASRATEKNEQYF TGTGCCAGCAGGGCAACAGAGAAGAACGAGCAGTACTTC
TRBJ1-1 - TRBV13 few CASSSSHRDMNTEAFF TGTGCCAGCAGCTCCTCGCACAGGGACATGAACACTGAAGCTTTCTTT
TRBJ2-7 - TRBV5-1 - CASSLAEDRLEEQYF TGCGCCAGCAGCTTGGCCGAAGACAGGCTAGAGGAGCAGTACTTC
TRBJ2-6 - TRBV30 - CAWSTGLISGANVLTF TGTGCCTGGAGTACAGGCCTGATCTCTGGGGCCAACGTCCTGACTTTC
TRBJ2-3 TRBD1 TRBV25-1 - CASRTGGTDTQYF TGTGCCAGCAGGACAGGGGGCACAGATACGCAGTATTTT
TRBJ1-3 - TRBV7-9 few CASRGDGLGNTIYF TGTGCCAGCAGGGGAGACGGGCTCGGAAACACCATATATTTT
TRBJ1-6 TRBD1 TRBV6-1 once CASSEGTGGSPLHF TGTGCCAGCAGTGAGGGGACAGGGGGCTCACCCCTCCACTTT
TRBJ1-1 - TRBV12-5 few CASGDRGEVGTEAFF TGTGCTAGTGGAGACCGGGGGGAGGTGGGCACTGAAGCTTTCTTT
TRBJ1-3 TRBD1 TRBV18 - CASSSGQGNIVTIYF TGTGCCAGCTCATCTGGACAGGGAAACATAGTCACCATATATTTT
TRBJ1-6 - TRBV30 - CAWSVLGRRGNSPLHF TGTGCCTGGAGTGTACTAGGACGACGGGGTAATTCACCCCTCCACTTT
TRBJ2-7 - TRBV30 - CAWRQYNEQYF TGTGCCTGGCGTCAGTATAACGAGCAGTACTTC
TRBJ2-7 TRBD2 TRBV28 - CASSLRASGRYEQYF TGTGCCAGCAGTTTGAGAGCTAGCGGGAGATACGAGCAGTACTTC
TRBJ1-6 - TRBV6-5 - CASSYSGRNSPLHF TGTGCCAGCAGTTACTCAGGGAGGAATTCACCCCTCCACTTT
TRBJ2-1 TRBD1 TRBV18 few CASSPYRGDEQFF TGTGCCAGCTCACCTTACAGGGGGGATGAGCAGTTCTTC
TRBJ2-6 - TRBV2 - CASSEFYSGANVLTF TGTGCCAGCAGTGAATTCTACTCTGGGGCCAACGTCCTGACTTTC